Listed below are T cell receptor beta chains from one sample, sequenced in a study of regulatory T cells in long-lasting Graves disease. Via MiXCR, TCRdb re-called the multiplex PCR reads, giving one row per CDR3 protein. Of hundreds of thousands of distinct CDR3 sequences in the sample, less than 15% were seen once. The data also belong to a second study, concerning T cells in Graves' hyperthyroidism and ophthalmopathy.

This specimen was peripheral blood mononuclear cells (PBMCs), taken at new diagnosis, from a patient treated with antithyroid drugs. These receptors all stem from a man aged 30 to 39 with Graves disease. The CDR3 runs from the conserved cysteine through the conserved F or W. Fields, in order: V gene, CDR3 length, J gene, clone size, D gene, CDR3 DNA, CDR3 protein. The D gene is left open where the match is weak. Some rows have no size entry. The others give once, few or many, or a class for an expanded clone.

TRBV10-2	14	TRBJ2-3	few	NA	TGCGCCAGCAAAGTCACCCGTAGCACAGATACGCAGTATTTT	CASKVTRSTDTQYF
TRBV30	16	TRBJ1-1	many	TRBD1	TGTGCCTGGAGCCGGGACAGGTTCGGAACGGTCTCTGAAGCTTTCTTT	CAWSRDRFGTVSEAFF
TRBV6-5	14	TRBJ2-3	many	NA	TGTGCCAGCAGTTACGGTGGGGGTGCGGATACGCAGTATTTT	CASSYGGGADTQYF
TRBV20-1	16	TRBJ2-3	many	TRBD2	TGCAGTGCTAGAGATCTGGGGAGGGAGTCGGCAGATACGCAGTATTTT	CSARDLGRESADTQYF
TRBV6-1	15	TRBJ2-7	many	TRBD2	TGTGCCAGCAGTGAACTAGCGGGAGCGTCCTACGAGCAGTACTTC	CASSELAGASYEQYF
TRBV28	16	TRBJ2-3	many	NA	TGTGCCAGCAGTGCCGGGTTAGCCAGCGGGCCTGATACGCAGTATTTT	CASSAGLASGPDTQYF
TRBV9	16	TRBJ2-3	many	NA	TGTGCCAGCAGCGTACAGGGGTCCTTTCGCACAGATACGCAGTATTTT	CASSVQGSFRTDTQYF
TRBV4-1	15	TRBJ2-7	few	NA	TGCGCCAGCAGCGCGGGACTTGCGCGGACCTACGAGCAGTACTTC	CASSAGLARTYEQYF
TRBV20-1	14	TRBJ2-3	few	TRBD1	TGCAGTTCACCCGGGACAGGCAGCACAGATACGCAGTATTTT	CSSPGTGSTDTQYF
TRBV19	13	TRBJ1-5	many	TRBD1	TGTGCCAGTAATCCGGGACAGGGACAGCCCCAGCATTTT	CASNPGQGQPQHF
TRBV2	12	TRBJ2-2	many	NA	TGTGCCAGAATAGGGGTGGCCGGGGAGCTGTTTTTT	CARIGVAGELFF
TRBV19	13	TRBJ2-2	few	NA	TGTGCCAGTACGACGGTGAACACCGGGGAGCTGTTTTTT	CASTTVNTGELFF
TRBV20-1	17	TRBJ2-2	NA	TRBD2	TGCAGTGCTAGACCCATGAGGCGGGAGTTTTCGACCGGGGAGCTGTTTTTT	CSARPMRREFSTGELFF
TRBV24-1	16	TRBJ1-5	NA	NA	TGTGCCACCAGTGATTCTAGCAGGGGTGGCAATCAGCCCCAGCATTTT	CATSDSSRGGNQPQHF
TRBV5-1	12	TRBJ2-1	NA	NA	TGCGCCAGCAGCTTGTCGGGCCTGGAGCAGTTCTTC	CASSLSGLEQFF
TRBV12-3/TRBV12-4	14	TRBJ1-5	many	NA	TGTGCCAGCAGTGAATGGGGTAGCAATCAGCCCCAGCATTTT	CASSEWGSNQPQHF
TRBV5-1	13	TRBJ1-1	many	NA	TGTGCCAGCAGCCTCGGACAGATCGGGGCAGCTTTCTTT	CASSLGQIGAAFF
TRBV6-1	17	TRBJ1-1	many	TRBD1	TGTGCCAGCAGTCCACCGGGACAGGGAGGATTTAACACTGAAGCTTTCTTT	CASSPPGQGGFNTEAFF
TRBV5-4	12	TRBJ2-5	few	TRBD1	TGTGCCAGCAGCACGAAGACAGGGTCCCAGTACTTC	CASSTKTGSQYF
TRBV12-3/TRBV12-4	13	TRBJ1-2	many	TRBD1	TGTGCCAGCAGTCTCGGGACAGGGAATGGCTACACCTTC	CASSLGTGNGYTF
TRBV30	17	TRBJ1-1	NA	NA	NA	CAWSELYILDLNTEAFF
TRBV11-2	16	TRBJ2-1	medium-sized	NA	TGTGCCAGCAGCTTAGAGGGGGGGCGTATTGACAATGAGCAGTTCTTC	CASSLEGGRIDNEQFF
TRBV11-2	12	TRBJ2-5	many	NA	TGTGCCAGCGAGCGCCCCCAAGAGACCCAGTACTTC	CASERPQETQYF
TRBV30	12	TRBJ1-3	many	NA	TGTGCCTGGAGTATTCGGCCGGTCGCCATATATTTT	CAWSIRPVAIYF
TRBV6-2/TRBV6-3	14	TRBJ1-2	few	NA	TGTGCCAGCAGCTACCGCAGGGTTCACTATGGCTACACCTTC	CASSYRRVHYGYTF
TRBV12-3/TRBV12-4	15	TRBJ1-4	NA	NA	TGTGCCAGCAGTTTAGTTGGGGAGGGTAATGAAAAACTGTTTTTT	CASSLVGEGNEKLFF
TRBV20-1	14	TRBJ2-7	many	TRBD1	TGCAGTGCTAGATCCGGACAGGCCTCCTACGAGCAGTACTTC	CSARSGQASYEQYF
TRBV10-1	15	TRBJ2-1	few	NA	TGCGCCAGCAGTGAATGGGGGGAGTCGGGTAATGAGCAGTTCTTC	CASSEWGESGNEQFF
TRBV29-1	13	TRBJ1-2	many	NA	TGCAGCGTCTTAACCGGGTCCAACTATGGCTACACCTTC	CSVLTGSNYGYTF
TRBV10-2	15	TRBJ1-1	many	TRBD1	TGCGCCAGCAGACCGGGACAGAGCATGAACACTGAAGCTTTCTTT	CASRPGQSMNTEAFF
TRBV12-3/TRBV12-4	12	TRBJ2-3	many	NA	TGTGCCAGCAGCTTAGGCCGTGATACGCAGTATTTT	CASSLGRDTQYF
TRBV2	16	TRBJ2-5	NA	NA	TGTGCCAGCAGTGAAGCAGATAGGGTCTACCAAGAGACCCAGTACTTC	CASSEADRVYQETQYF
TRBV11-1	15	TRBJ2-5	NA	NA	TGTGCCAGCAGCCAATTCCGGGGTGCGGCAGAGACCCAGTACTTC	CASSQFRGAAETQYF
TRBV27	18	TRBJ2-3	many	TRBD2	TGTGCCAGCAGTGGACTAGCGGGAGATGGGGACAATTCAGATACGCAGTATTTT	CASSGLAGDGDNSDTQYF
TRBV7-2	15	TRBJ2-3	NA	NA	TGTGCCAGCAGCCCATGGACAGCCGGGGTGGGTACGCAGTATTTT	CASSPWTAGVGTQYF
TRBV19	15	TRBJ2-3	many	NA	TGTGCCAGTAGTATGTACGAGAGCTTCACAGATACGCAGTATTTT	CASSMYESFTDTQYF
TRBV5-1	14	TRBJ1-2	many	NA	TGCGCCAGCAGCTTGATAGACGCTAACTATGGCTACACCTTC	CASSLIDANYGYTF
TRBV2	14	TRBJ2-3	many	NA	TGTGCCAGCAGGCCGGGTACTAGCACAGATACGCAGTATTTT	CASRPGTSTDTQYF
TRBV12-5	11	TRBJ1-1	many	NA	TGTGCTAGTGGTTGGAACACTGAAGCTTTCTTT	CASGWNTEAFF
TRBV12-3/TRBV12-4	15	TRBJ2-1	many	NA	TGTGCCAGCAGTCCCGGAGTGGTAGGAGGAAATGAGCAGTTCTTC	CASSPGVVGGNEQFF
TRBV20-1	14	TRBJ1-6	few	NA	TGCAGTGCACGTCGAGGATCTGGGAATTCACCCCTCCACTTT	CSARRGSGNSPLHF
TRBV27	13	TRBJ1-2	many	NA	TGTGCCAGCAGACCATTGAATGCTTATGGCTACACCTTC	CASRPLNAYGYTF
TRBV7-2	14	TRBJ2-2	few	NA	TGTGCCAGCAGCTTGAACAGACAAACCGGGGAGCTGTTTTTT	CASSLNRQTGELFF
TRBV6-1	13	TRBJ2-3	NA	NA	TGTGCCAGCAGCCTGACAGATGGGTTTTCGCAGTATTTT	CASSLTDGFSQYF
TRBV7-8	15	TRBJ1-2	many	NA	TGTGCCAGCAGCATACAACCGGACAGTTTCTATGGCTACACCTTC	CASSIQPDSFYGYTF
TRBV5-8	17	TRBJ2-2	NA	NA	TGTGCCAGCAGCCTGAGTTACAGGGTCCCTGGCACCGGGGAGCTGTTTTTT	CASSLSYRVPGTGELFF
TRBV29-1	14	TRBJ1-1	many	NA	TGCAGCGTTGTTGTTGGGCCAGCGAACACTGAAGCTTTCTTT	CSVVVGPANTEAFF
TRBV15	13	TRBJ1-2	few	TRBD1	TGTGCCACCAGGGAAGGGGGCGGCTATGGCTACACCTTC	CATREGGGYGYTF
TRBV19	14	TRBJ2-3	few	TRBD2	TGTGCCAGTACCAGTAGCGGGAGATCCGATACGCAGTATTTT	CASTSSGRSDTQYF
TRBV27	15	TRBJ2-5	NA	NA	TGTGCCAGCAGTCCCACCGGGGGCCGCGGTGCGACCCAGTACTTC	CASSPTGGRGATQYF
TRBV25-1	12	TRBJ2-5	NA	TRBD1	TGTGCCAGTACAGGGGGAAGAGAGACCCAGTACTTC	CASTGGRETQYF
TRBV7-2	15	TRBJ2-7	many	TRBD2	TGTGCCAGCAGCCTCCCTAGCGGAGGGACCTACGAGCAGTACTTC	CASSLPSGGTYEQYF
TRBV12-3/TRBV12-4	16	TRBJ1-6	many	NA	TGTGCCAGCAGTCGTCTCAGCGACTCCTATAATTCACCCCTCCACTTT	CASSRLSDSYNSPLHF
TRBV19	18	TRBJ2-1	many	TRBD2	TGTGCCAGTAGGGGACGGAGTATACCTAGCGGACCCTACAATGAGCAGTTCTTC	CASRGRSIPSGPYNEQFF
TRBV9	15	TRBJ2-1	few	TRBD2	TGTGCCAGCACCCCGGGGGGGAACACCTACAATGAGCAGTTCTTC	CASTPGGNTYNEQFF
TRBV29-1	16	TRBJ2-7	many	NA	TGCAGCGTTGAAGTCCTTGGGCCCGAGAGCTCCTACGAGCAGTACTTC	CSVEVLGPESSYEQYF
TRBV5-1	13	TRBJ1-5	many	NA	TGCGCCAGCAGCACGGACCTTAATCAGCCCCAGCATTTT	CASSTDLNQPQHF
TRBV4-1	15	TRBJ1-2	NA	TRBD1	TGCGCCAGCAGCCCTCCTGGCGACAGGGAGGATGGCTACACCTTC	CASSPPGDREDGYTF
TRBV20-1	12	TRBJ2-1	NA	NA	TGCGCCATTACAGGGTTCTCCAATGAGCAGTTCTTC	CAITGFSNEQFF